Detailed here is one T cell receptor (beta chain). Authors' data handling: Reference gene primer amplification gave nucleated cell count estimates. Generated by immunoSEQ multiplex PCR, the TCRdb table keeps only in-frame clones and is missing some. D and trimming come from the DNA, and the V and J calls and clone size come from that table. The sample records about 200,000 clones, 80% to 90% being singletons. This sample is part of a study of blood T cell repertoires in COVID-19. The wider study: From the United States, Italy and Spain came samples of acute and convalescent COVID-19. PBMCs, B-cell-depleted T cells, or T cells were the source of the cDNA or gDNA that made up the material.

The sequencing sample was made of peripheral blood. The TCR sequence derives from a human donor in a cohort sampled during active COVID-19.

This CDR3 is CASSLGRDEKLFF. CDR3 DNA sequence: TGTGCCAGCTCACTGGGCAGGGATGAAAAACTGTTTTTT. V usage is TRBV18 and J usage is TRBJ1-4; D is possibly TRBD1 (5 bases). V was cut by 4 bases and J by 6 bases, with 9 bases left in between. CDR3 length: 13 amino acids. CDR1 KGHSH and CDR2 LQKENI come from the germline V gene.